This entry lists 8 T cell receptor beta chains sequenced from one sample in a study of blood T cell repertoires in COVID-19. Libraries were prepared by immunoSEQ multiplex PCR; TCRdb keeps only in-frame clonotypes and omits some of them. This table holds approximately 150,000 clones, 84% found once. Sequenced sample: PBMCs or T cells enriched from blood (not recorded which). These receptor sequences come from a man over 45 in a cohort exposed to, infected with or recovered from COVID-19 (not recorded which).

This sequence joins TRBV27 and TRBJ2-3; D not resolved. The germline gives CDR1 MNHEY, CDR2 SMNVEV (reference sequence). The CDR3 consists of 13 residues. V was pared by 5 bases and J by 1 base, with 7 bases between. CDR3 sequence (DNA): TGTGCCAGCAGTCACTCCCGCACAGATACGCAGTATTTT. Translation gives CASSHSRTDTQYF.

The chain carries TRBV6-2 or TRBV6-3 and TRBJ2-7; 10 bases match TRBD1. The CDR3 contains 19 residues. V dropped 4 bases and J dropped 1; count of bases not matched to a gene: 16. CDR1 is MNHEY and CDR2 is SVGEGT in the germline V gene. Here the CDR3 reads CASSLSRDRGRLLSYEQYF. For the CDR3, the DNA is TGTGCCAGCAGTTTGTCGCGGGACAGGGGAAGGCTCCTTTCCTACGAGCAGTACTTC.

The chain uses TRBV7-8 and TRBJ2-7, with no clear D. In germline, CDR1 is SGHVS, CDR2 FQNEAQ. This CDR3 has 13 amino acids. V lost 3 bases to trimming and J lost 6 bases, with 12 bases between them. As DNA, the CDR3 is TGTGCCAGCAGCTTTCTTAGCATTAGCGAGCAGTACTTC. Translating it yields CASSFLSISEQYF.

This clone has a single count. The V gene is TRBV29-1, the J gene TRBJ2-3; a weak D match, TRBD2 (6 bases). Trimming left V 4 bases short and J 1 base short, with 6 bases between. From germline, CDR1 is SQVTM and CDR2 ANQGSEA. CDR3 size: 12 residues. Here the CDR3 DNA reads TGCAGCGTTGCGGGGGGCACAGATACGCAGTATTTT. Residues: CSVAGGTDTQYF.

This chain links TRBV19 with TRBJ1-6; possible D gene TRBD1, 6 bases. CDR1 and CDR2 from the germline V gene are LNHDA and SQIVND (reference sequence). CDR3 length: 15 residues. V lost 10 bases and J 7 bases, leaving 20 bases between the germline ends. CDR3: CATSGGRNPNSPLHF. The DNA for the CDR3 is TGTGCCACCTCGGGGGGGCGCAACCCCAATTCACCCCTCCACTTT.

The gene calls are TRBV28 and TRBJ1-1; possibly TRBD1 for D (6 bases). Germline CDR1 and CDR2: MDHEN and SYDVKM. This CDR3 has 15 residues. The germline V and J ends were trimmed by 4 bases and 6 bases, with 18 bases remaining between them. The CDR3 DNA sequence: TGTGCCAGCAGTTGGTGGACAGAGGGAAACGCTGAAGCTTTCTTT. It translates to CASSWWTEGNAEAFF.

The chain uses TRBV4-2 and TRBJ2-2, with 9 nucleotides matching TRBD2. This CDR3 spans 16 amino acids. The germline gives CDR1 LGHNA, CDR2 YNFKEQ. The trim removed 1 base at V and 4 bases at J, leaving 4 bases unmatched. In DNA form, the CDR3 reads TGTGCCAGCAGCCAAGGGGCGGGAGGGCCCACCGGGGAGCTGTTTTTT. Residues: CASSQGAGGPTGELFF.

As for this clone: At one of its ends the junction is not consistent with the germline gene, which may arise from a read error. V usage is TRBV3-1 (or the pseudogene TRBV3-2) and J usage is TRBJ2-1; no clear D gene. Germline CDR1 LGHDT, CDR2 YNNKEL (reference sequence). The CDR3 spans 12 residues. CDR3 sequence: CASSLQTRTPVF. CDR3 nucleotides: TGTGCCAGCAGCCTCCAGACTCGTACCCCCGTCTTC.